This T cell receptor (beta chain) is from a study of CD8 T cells in Susac syndrome. Details on this clonotype: Its antigen is still unknown.

Study conclusions and caveats: In Susac syndrome, CD8+ expansion was highest in TEMRA and active disease. The total CD8+ repertoires contained more than 15 Susac-specific public clones, and the CD8+ TEMRA repertoires contained five.

It was negative isolation that provided the CD8+ and CD4+ T cells, whereas TEMRA cells were enriched by FACS. About 0.45 to 1 ug RNA was reverse transcribed with random hexamers. By means of immunoSEQ multiplex PCR, TCR beta CDR3 spanning 54 Vbeta and 13 Jbeta underwent amplification. One entry per CDR3 protein, called by TCRdb with MiXCR from the immunoSEQ multiplex PCR reads. This table has about 82,000 distinct CDR3 sequences, about 96% appearing once. This TCR was sampled from a human donor with Susac syndrome. Sequenced sample: CD8+ T cells from PBMCs.

The CDR3 loop reads CAWRNPGPIEKLFF. DNA of the CDR3: TGTGCCTGGAGGAATCCGGGACCCATTGAAAAACTGTTTTTT. The chain is built from TRBV30 and TRBJ1-4; TRBD1 is a possible D gene (5 bases). The V gene's germline CDR1 is GTSNPN and CDR2 SVGIG (reference sequence). This CDR3 comprises 14 residues. V lost 3 bases and J 7 bases, leaving 15 bases between the germline ends.